The present T cell receptor (beta chain) was sequenced within a study of a mutant IDH1 vaccine in newly diagnosed glioma. The sample's time point: week 47, end of study. Topical imiquimod was applied with each vaccine dose, which held 300 ug of mutant IDH1 20-mer peptide. Germline CDR1 MGHRA, CDR2 YSYEKL. The CDR3 consists of 15 residues. V was shortened by 1 base and J by 0 bases, with 9 bases between the two germline ends. General observations from the study: There were vaccine-induced immune responses in about 93% of the patients.

Profiling relied on immunoSEQ multiplex PCR, and the TCRdb table lists in-frame clones only, not all of them. The table records around 94,000 clones, about 90% of them present only once. In its sample, this clone was seen a few times. Its antigen is not known. The sequenced sample was PBMCs, obtained from a glioma patient whose treatment included an IDH1 peptide vaccine. V and J are TRBV4-1 and TRBJ1-1; TRBD1 might be the D (5 bases). The origin of this receptor is a woman aged 45-59 years with glioma. CDR3 bases: TGCGCCAGCAGCCAAGGTGGGGGAATGAACACTGAAGCTTTCTTT. Its protein product is CASSQGGGMNTEAFF.